This note documents a single TCR beta chain sequence. TCRdb's table, derived via immunoSEQ multiplex PCR, lists solely in-frame clones and lacks some. The table records some 70,000 clones, 83% of them present only once. CDR3 length equals 17 residues. This entry is derived from a study of control samples from healthy donors and cancer patients. The rearrangement joins TRBV7-5 to TRBJ2-2; the table names TRBD2, a call not compared with the DNA. TRBV7-5 is reported as a pseudogene. The source of this sequence is a man aged 55 to 69 in good health. Sequencing was done on a sample of blood. This CDR3 reads CARSSAGWRDNTGELFF. The CDR3 DNA sequence: TGTGCCAGAAGCTCGGCCGGCTGGCGGGACAACACCGGGGAGCTGTTTTTT.